The 3 T cell receptor beta chains presented below share a single source sample, sequenced in a study of T cell changes during pregnancy in multiple sclerosis. Here immunoSEQ multiplex PCR was the method, and the copy in TCRdb shows in-frame clones only, minus some. This sample has around 99,000 clones, with around 90% found just once. Here the sequenced sample was peripheral blood, taken in the third trimester of pregnancy. The source is a female donor in good health, enrolled as a control in a pregnancy study.

J is TRBJ1-2 and V is TRBV30; no clear D. Germline values: CDR1 GTSNPN, CDR2 SVGIG (reference sequence). CDR3 length: 13 amino acids. V lost 0 bases and J 7 bases, leaving 12 bases between the germline ends. CDR3 in amino acids: CAWSVYSSIGYTF. CDR3 DNA sequence: TGTGCCTGGAGTGTATACTCATCTATTGGCTACACCTTC.

This rearrangement joins TRBV19 to TRBJ2-3, with TRBD1 identical over 11 bases. CDR1 is LNHDA, CDR2 SQIVND, per germline (reference sequence). CDR3 length: 16 amino acids. Unmatched junction bases numbered 7, after V lost 3 bases and J lost 5 bases. Here the CDR3 DNA reads TGTGCCAGTAGTATCAGGACAGGGGGCCGGAAAGATACGCAGTATTTT. Residues: CASSIRTGGRKDTQYF.

This clone was seen only once. This chain links TRBV19 with TRBJ2-2, with 8 nucleotides matching TRBD2. CDR1 is LNHDA and CDR2 is SQIVND in the germline V gene (reference sequence). Losses at the gene ends were 7 bases for V and 3 bases for J; bases not matched to a gene: 7. The CDR3 is made up of 15 amino acids. The CDR3 DNA is TGTGCCAGTAACCCGGGGGGGCGGGACACCGGGGAGCTGTTTTTT. Protein product: CASNPGGRDTGELFF. Based on the CDR3 plus reference TRBV19 and TRBJ2-2, the full variable domain is DGGITQSPKYLFRKEGQNVTLSCEQNLNHDAMYWYRQDPGQGLRLIYYSQIVNDFQKGDIAEGYSVSREKKESFPLTVTSAQKNPTAFYLCASNPGGRDTGELFFGEGSRLTVL.